These 24 T cell receptor beta chains share one sample of origin, sequenced in a study of blood T cell repertoires in COVID-19 (TCRdb year 2020). Preparation of the library involved the immunoSEQ multiplex PCR assay. This immuneACCESS table, as held by TCRdb, lists in-frame sequences with V and J called but not all clones. Of the missing ones, under half trace to an unresolved V gene in checked studies; the others have no known cause. Counted in this sample were over 250,000 clones; around 89% of them appeared once. The ten biggest clones cover around 10% of the sample. The material sequenced was PBMCs or T cells enriched from blood (not recorded which). These receptors all come from a man between 40 and 49 years old who had recovered from COVID-19.

The chain carries TRBV11-2 and TRBJ2-1, with TRBD2 matching over 7 bases. Per germline, CDR1 SGHAT and CDR2 FQNNGV. The ends lost 5 bases at V and 2 bases at J; junction bases unmatched: 12. This CDR3 comprises 17 residues. The CDR3 DNA follows: TGTGCCAGCAGCGTATGGGGGGGGAGTACAACCTACAATGAGCAGTTCTTC. It encodes CASSVWGGSTTYNEQFF.

The rearrangement links TRBV2 to TRBJ1-5; D is possibly TRBD1 (6 bases). Germline assignment: CDR1 SNHLY and CDR2 FYNNEI. CDR3 length equals 15 residues. V gave up 8 bases and J gave up 1 base, with 15 bases separating them. The CDR3 DNA reads TGTGCCAGCCAAAAGGACAGTTTAAGCAATCAGCCCCAGCATTTT. This codes for CASQKDSLSNQPQHF.

V is TRBV10-2 and J is TRBJ1-6, with TRBD1 matching over 10 bases. V trimming: 6 bases; J trimming: 7 bases; junction bases outside the gene matches: 6. Germline V gene lookup returns CDR1 WSHSY and CDR2 SAAADI. This CDR3 spans 15 amino acids. For the CDR3, the DNA is TGCGCCAGCAGCGACAGGGGGCAAGGGAATTCACCCCTCCACTTT. Translation: CASSDRGQGNSPLHF.

Only one count was recorded for this clone. The chain links TRBV18 to TRBJ2-7; 10 positions match TRBD2. This CDR3 comprises 16 residues. Losses at the gene ends were 3 bases for V and 2 bases for J; bases not matched to a gene: 7. Germline-derived CDR1 and CDR2 are KGHSH and LQKENI. CDR3 sequence: CASSPPTSGVTYEQYF. CDR3 DNA sequence: TGTGCCAGCTCACCCCCAACTAGCGGGGTGACCTACGAGCAGTACTTC.

For the CDR3, the DNA is TGTGCCAGCAGCTTAGAGGGCGACGTATACAATGAGCAGTTCTTC. It codes for CASSLEGDVYNEQFF. The chain is built from TRBV11-3 and TRBJ2-1; D gene unclear. Trimming left V 0 bases short and J 4 bases short, with 10 bases between. Germline V gives CDR1 SGHNT, CDR2 YENEEA. CDR3 length: 15 amino acids.

This sequence joins TRBV11-2 and TRBJ1-2, with D uncertain. The CDR3 contains 15 residues. V shed 0 bases and J shed 4 bases, with 12 bases lying between them. CDR1 is SGHAT and CDR2 is FQNNGV in the germline V gene. CDR3 amino acids: CASSLDGLYSYGYTF. CDR3 DNA sequence: TGTGCCAGCAGCTTAGATGGGCTATATAGCTATGGCTACACCTTC.

This clone was picked up one time. The chain couples TRBV9 to TRBJ2-5; 9 bases are shared with TRBD2. V dropped 0 bases and J dropped 0; count of bases not matched to a gene: 3. The germline CDR1 and CDR2 sequences are SGDLS and YYNGEE. The CDR3 consists of 16 residues. This CDR3 reads CASSVDTSGYQETQYF. DNA for the CDR3: TGTGCCAGCAGCGTAGATACTAGCGGGTACCAAGAGACCCAGTACTTC.

This chain connects TRBV6-5 to TRBJ1-1, with 8 positions matching TRBD1. Germline trimming cut 5 bases from V and 2 bases from J; bases unmatched to any gene: 7. The CDR3 is 15 amino acids. CDR1 and CDR2 (germline): MNHEY, SVGAGI. The CDR3 coding sequence is TGTGCCAGCAGTCACGACAGGGGAGGAAACACTGAAGCTTTCTTT. Its translation: CASSHDRGGNTEAFF.

The rearrangement links TRBV19 to TRBJ1-5; 7 bases are shared with TRBD1. CDR1 and CDR2 from the germline V gene are LNHDA and SQIVND (reference sequence). The CDR3 is 19 residues long. J was trimmed by 2 bases and V by 2 bases; bases with no gene match: 15. The CDR3 region is CASSISWVRGEGGNQPQHF. Written as DNA, the CDR3 is TGTGCCAGTAGTATATCGTGGGTCAGGGGGGAAGGGGGCAATCAGCCCCAGCATTTT.

The genes are TRBV27 and TRBJ2-2; D gene ambiguous. Germline CDR1 reads MNHEY; CDR2 reads SMNVEV (reference sequence). Trimming shortened V by 7 bases and J by 4 bases, and 19 bases separated the two germline ends. The CDR3 runs 16 residues. CDR3 sequence (DNA): TGTGCCAGCATTGAGTCGGCAGGCAATCCCACCGGGGAGCTGTTTTTT. Its translation: CASIESAGNPTGELFF.

This chain connects TRBV7-6 to TRBJ2-5; D is perhaps TRBD2 (6 bases). Trimming stripped 5 bases from V and 4 bases from J, with 14 bases between. The V gene's germline CDR1 is SGHVS and CDR2 FNYEAQ. The length of the CDR3 is 14 residues. The CDR3 nucleotides are TGTGCCAGCAGCGGAATACTAGCTGGAGAGACCCAGTACTTC. Its translation is CASSGILAGETQYF.

This rearrangement joins TRBV28 to TRBJ2-3, with TRBD2 identical over 10 bases. CDR3 size: 17 residues. With 6 bases clipped from V and 2 bases from J, the junction kept 11 bases outside the gene matches. Per the germline V gene, CDR1 is MDHEN and CDR2 is SYDVKM. The CDR3 DNA reads TGTGCCAGCAGCTGCCAGCGGGAGGGCCTGTCCACAGATACGCAGTATTTT. It encodes CASSCQREGLSTDTQYF.

The V call is TRBV27, the J call TRBJ1-5; TRBD1 matches 10 bases. The CDR3 contains 16 residues. V shed 7 bases, J shed 3 bases, and the junction held 9 bases outside the gene matches. CDR1 and CDR2 (germline): MNHEY, SMNVEV (reference sequence). For the CDR3, the DNA is TGTGCCAGCAAATCGACAGGGGGCAGAGTCAATCAGCCCCAGCATTTT. Translating it yields CASKSTGGRVNQPQHF.

The chain links TRBV7-2 to TRBJ1-1; tentative D call: TRBD1 (6 bases). Trimming removed 1 base at V and 10 bases at J, with 16 bases between. The CDR3 totals 14 residues. The germline V gene has CDR1 SGHTA and CDR2 FQGNSA. CDR3 protein: CASSLVSGGGGAFF. DNA for the CDR3: TGTGCCAGCAGCTTAGTATCTGGGGGCGGCGGAGCTTTCTTT.

The J gene is TRBJ1-5, the V gene TRBV19; tentative D call: TRBD1 (5 bases). The CDR3 has 17 residues. Germline CDR1 reads LNHDA; CDR2 reads SQIVND (reference sequence). V shed 6 bases and J shed 2 bases, with 20 bases lying between them. The CDR3 region is CASSSSRQGRGNQPQHF. CDR3 sequence (DNA): TGTGCCAGTAGCAGTAGCCGTCAGGGTAGAGGCAATCAGCCCCAGCATTTT.

This chain's CDR3 is CATSDYPGTPNYSNQPQHF. The CDR3 DNA follows: TGTGCCACCAGTGATTACCCCGGGACACCGAACTATAGCAATCAGCCCCAGCATTTT. The V gene is TRBV24-1, the J gene TRBJ1-5, with D maybe TRBD1 (6 bases). V was shortened by 2 bases and J by 0 bases, with 19 bases between the two germline ends. The CDR3 extends over 19 amino acids. Per the germline V gene, CDR1 is KGHDR and CDR2 is SFDVKD.

The genes are TRBV5-4 and TRBJ1-4; D possibly corresponds to TRBD1 (5 bases). The CDR3 is 15 residues long. Trimming took off 3 bases at V and 0 bases at J, with 9 bases between the two ends. Germline V lookup: CDR1 SGHNT, CDR2 YYREEE (reference sequence). CDR3 coding DNA: TGTGCCAGCAGCTCTAGACAGACAACTAATGAAAAACTGTTTTTT. Protein sequence: CASSSRQTTNEKLFF.

CDR3 in DNA: TGTGCCAGCAACAAGGGGCTGGTCAACAGCTATCAGCCCCAGCATTTT. It yields the protein CASNKGLVNSYQPQHF. J is TRBJ1-5 and V is TRBV5-6, with D possibly being TRBD1 (5 bases). This CDR3 is built from 16 residues. Trimming removed 6 bases from V and 5 bases from J, with 21 bases in between. In germline, CDR1 is SGHDT, CDR2 YYEEEE.

The J gene is TRBJ2-5, the V gene TRBV9; D not resolved. Germline CDR1 reads SGDLS; CDR2 reads YYNGEE. Trimming left V 0 bases short and J 2 bases short, with 8 bases between. The CDR3 contains 14 residues. Here the CDR3 reads CASSVGPEQETQYF. The CDR3 region has the DNA TGTGCCAGCAGCGTAGGGCCAGAACAAGAGACCCAGTACTTC.

This clone showed up just once. The chain joins TRBV2 to TRBJ2-7, with D possibly TRBD1 on 6 matching bases. V shed 8 bases and J shed 0 bases, with 17 bases lying between them. The CDR3 loop spans 15 amino acids. Germline CDR1 is SNHLY and CDR2 is FYNNEI. The CDR3 spells CASSRERGISYEQYF. Written as DNA, the CDR3 is TGTGCCAGCTCCCGGGAAAGGGGGATCTCCTACGAGCAGTACTTC.

The J gene is TRBJ2-6, the V gene TRBV28; 10 nucleotides align to TRBD1. J was trimmed by 2 bases and V by 3 bases; bases with no gene match: 13. Germline V gives CDR1 MDHEN, CDR2 SYDVKM. The CDR3 consists of 20 residues. The CDR3 is CASSFPTGGAVYPGANVLTF. CDR3 bases: TGTGCCAGCAGTTTCCCGACAGGGGGCGCGGTCTACCCTGGGGCCAACGTCCTGACTTTC.

This clone was observed a few times. The chain combines TRBV19 with TRBJ1-1, with a tentative D call TRBD1 (6 bases). The CDR3 sequence is 15 residues long. Germline CDR1 is LNHDA and CDR2 is SQIVND (reference sequence). V gave up 5 bases and J gave up 1 base, with 14 bases separating them. CDR3 nucleotides: TGTGCCAGTAGTTCCGGGACACGCCAGAACACTGAAGCTTTCTTT. Amino acids: CASSSGTRQNTEAFF.

The genes are TRBV13 and TRBJ2-3, with TRBD2 matching 11 bases. The CDR3 sequence is 17 residues long. Germline CDR1 is PRHDT and CDR2 is FYEKMQ (reference sequence). V was pared by 8 bases and J by 5 bases, with 15 bases of the junction left unmatched. CDR3 in DNA: TGTGCCAGCGCGCGACTACTAGCGGGAGTGTTAGGAGATACGCAGTATTTT. Amino acids: CASARLLAGVLGDTQYF. The whole variable domain, filled in from reference TRBV13 and TRBJ2-3, reads AAGVIQSPRHLIKEKRETATLKCYPIPRHDTVYWYQQGPGQDPQFLISFYEKMQSDKGSIPDRFSAQQFSDYHSELNMSSLELGDSALYFCASARLLAGVLGDTQYFGPGTRLTVL.

This clone appeared a single time. The chain joins TRBV7-6 to TRBJ1-4; 9 bases are shared with TRBD1. Germline loops: CDR1 SGHVS, CDR2 FNYEAQ. The CDR3 totals 15 residues. V dropped 5 bases and J dropped 6; count of bases not matched to a gene: 7. The CDR3 sequence: CASSGGTGKYEKLFF. The CDR3 DNA reads TGTGCCAGCAGCGGAGGGACAGGGAAATATGAAAAACTGTTTTTT.